Given below is one T cell receptor beta chain in context. The entry originates in a study of cytomegalovirus exposure and HLA in healthy donors. Use of 60 Vbeta and 13 Jbeta primers characterized the PCR. TCRdb keeps only in-frame clones here, not all; method: immunoSEQ multiplex PCR. The repertoire holds about 150,000 clones, with around 72% as singletons. The sequence came from a young man in good health and CMV-seropositive. Sequencing used PBMCs.

The CDR3 loop reads CASIPDRGRTSGNTIYF. The CDR3 nucleotides are TGTGCCAGTATTCCGGACAGGGGGAGGACTTCTGGAAACACCATATATTTT. This rearrangement joins TRBV19 to TRBJ1-3, with TRBD1 identical over 10 bases. Losses at the gene ends were 7 bases for V and 1 base for J; bases not matched to a gene: 10. CDR3 length: 17 amino acids. Germline V CDR1 and CDR2: LNHDA, SQIVND (reference sequence).